This T cell receptor beta chain was retrieved from a study of cytomegalovirus exposure and HLA in healthy donors. V lost 6 bases to trimming and J lost 2 bases, with 14 bases between them. Germline V gene data show CDR1 as SGHTA and CDR2 as FQGNSA. This CDR3 region has 14 residues. Sequencing was performed with immunoSEQ multiplex PCR; in TCRdb, only in-frame clones are kept and a portion is missing. The profile shows approximately 300,000 clones, roughly 89% of them singletons. The sequence came from a woman aged 18-29 years in good health and CMV-seronegative. The material sequenced was PBMCs. The V and J genes are TRBV7-2 and TRBJ2-7; D not certain. Here the CDR3 reads CASSREERTYEQYF. DNA of the CDR3: TGTGCCAGCAGTCGTGAGGAGAGGACCTACGAGCAGTACTTC.